In this sample, the clone carrying this TCR beta chain turned up once. This entry belongs to a study of CD8 T cells in Susac syndrome. The CDR3 spans 13 residues. Germline-derived CDR1 and CDR2 are DFQATT and SNEGSKA (reference sequence). V was cut by 3 bases and J by 3 bases, with 11 bases left in between. The RNA, about 0.5 to 1 ug, was put through reverse transcription using random hexamers. Multiplex PCR with immunoSEQ amplified the TCR beta CDR3 across 54 Vbeta and 13 Jbeta. TCRdb redid the calling of the immunoSEQ multiplex PCR reads with MiXCR, one entry per CDR3 protein. This table has more than 130,000 distinct CDR3 sequences, approximately 95% appearing once.

Specimen: CD8+ T cells from PBMCs. The receptor comes from a human donor in good health. This chain joins TRBV20-1 and TRBJ1-2; D gene ambiguous. CDR3 sequence (DNA): TGCAGTGCTAGTGATGCCCAGGACTATGGCTACACCTTC. It specifies CSASDAQDYGYTF.